Below are 5 T cell receptor beta chains sequenced from a single sample in a study of blood T cell dynamics during melanoma immunotherapy. Time point of the sample: pre-treatment baseline. Data came from immunoSEQ multiplex PCR; TCRdb stores just in-frame clones and leaves some out. The table includes around 16,000 clones, about 89% detected once. The specimen was blood, collected from a patient treated with checkpoint blockade. The receptors shown here come from a human donor with melanoma.

The gene calls are TRBV2 and TRBJ1-1; perhaps TRBD1 as D (6 bases). V was pared by 7 bases and J by 9 bases, with 18 bases between. Per germline, CDR1 SNHLY and CDR2 FYNNEI. The CDR3 covers 13 residues. The CDR3 loop reads CASTDSGGGKAFF. CDR3 bases: TGTGCCAGCACGGACAGCGGGGGAGGTAAAGCTTTCTTT.

The V call is TRBV19, the J call TRBJ2-3; D gene unclear. Trimming shortened V by 1 base and J by 2 bases, and 13 bases separated the two germline ends. Germline V lookup: CDR1 LNHDA, CDR2 SQIVND (reference sequence). The CDR3 has 16 amino acids. In DNA, the CDR3 is TGTGCCAGTAGTATAGTGGTTAGCCCTTACACAGATACGCAGTATTTT. It encodes CASSIVVSPYTDTQYF.

The chain recombines TRBV19 with TRBJ2-3, with D perhaps TRBD2 (5 bases). The CDR3 runs to 14 residues. From germline, CDR1 is LNHDA and CDR2 SQIVND (reference sequence). With 6 bases removed from V and 7 bases from J, the gap between germline ends came to 17 bases. The CDR3, as DNA: TGTGCCAGTAGCTTGACCCCCGGGGAAAATACGCAGTATTTT. This gives the protein CASSLTPGENTQYF.

This clone was picked up one time. This sequence joins TRBV29-1 and TRBJ1-4, with D tentatively TRBD1 (6 bases). CDR3 length: 14 residues. The germline V and J ends were trimmed by 7 bases and 6 bases, with 18 bases remaining between them. Germline V gene sequence: CDR1 SQVTM, CDR2 ANQGSEA. The CDR3 sequence is CSELRRGVDEKLFF. CDR3 bases: TGCAGCGAGCTTAGGAGGGGGGTGGATGAAAAACTGTTTTTT.

The J gene is TRBJ1-4, the V gene TRBV2; D is perhaps TRBD1 (5 bases). With 6 bases removed from V and 0 bases from J, the gap between germline ends came to 11 bases. Germline V gene data show CDR1 as SNHLY and CDR2 as FYNNEI. There are 15 residues in the CDR3. Here the CDR3 reads CASSRRQTTNEKLFF. For the CDR3, the DNA is TGTGCCAGCAGCCGAAGACAGACAACTAATGAAAAACTGTTTTTT.